One and the same sample provided the 18 T cell receptor beta chains below, sequenced in a study of T cells after yellow fever vaccination. TCRdb recomputed calls from the 5' RACE reads with MiXCR, one row per CDR3 protein. The table has fewer than 500,000 distinct CDR3 sequences, under 20% seen once. The material sequenced was PBMCs, taken before the yellow fever booster vaccination. The receptors stem from a man aged 18 to 30 who received the YFV17D yellow fever vaccine.

The rearrangement links TRBV9 to TRBJ2-5, with 14 bases fitting TRBD2. V was pared by 4 bases and J by 4 bases, with 6 bases of the junction left unmatched. The CDR3 has 16 residues. Germline-derived CDR1 and CDR2 are SGDLS and YYNGEE. CDR3 loop: CASSLGTSGGGETQYF. In DNA form, the CDR3 reads TGTGCCAGCAGCCTGGGGACTAGCGGGGGTGGAGAGACCCAGTACTTC.

This clonotype occurred a few times. The chain couples TRBV18 to TRBJ1-1; the D is unclear. V was clipped by 3 bases and J by 3 bases, with 11 bases between them. The germline CDR1 and CDR2 sequences are KGHSH and LQKENI. The CDR3 covers 14 residues. The CDR3 DNA reads as TGTGCCAGCTCACCGGCCGTGGGTTACACTGAAGCTTTCTTT. It encodes CASSPAVGYTEAFF.

The rearrangement links TRBV6-2 or TRBV6-3 to TRBJ2-1; 10 bases align to TRBD2. Germline V CDR1 and CDR2: MNHEY, SVGEGT. The CDR3 runs 15 residues. Unmatched junction bases numbered 5, after V lost 1 base and J lost 8 bases. CDR3 sequence reads: CASSYLAGGIDEQFF. For the CDR3, the DNA is TGTGCCAGCAGTTACTTAGCGGGAGGAATCGATGAGCAGTTCTTC.

V usage is TRBV7-2 and J usage is TRBJ1-2; possibly TRBD1 for D (6 bases). V was shortened by 4 bases and J by 8 bases, with 14 bases between the two germline ends. CDR1 is SGHTA and CDR2 is FQGNSA in the germline V gene. This CDR3 region has 13 residues. DNA of the CDR3: TGTGCCAGCAGCTCCCGGGGGCTTCGGGGCTACACCTTC. Its protein is CASSSRGLRGYTF.

The V call is TRBV7-9, the J call TRBJ2-3, with D maybe TRBD2 (5 bases). V gave up 2 bases and J gave up 3 bases, with 18 bases separating them. The CDR3 loop spans 17 amino acids. CDR1 and CDR2 (germline): SEHNR, FQNEAQ (reference sequence). Here the CDR3 reads CASSLPLFGVGTDTQYF. The DNA of the CDR3 is TGTGCCAGCAGCTTACCCTTATTCGGGGTGGGGACAGATACGCAGTATTTT.

This clonotype showed up many times. The V and J genes are TRBV6-5 and TRBJ1-4, with D perhaps matching TRBD1 (5 bases). V was pared by 6 bases and J by 8 bases, with 7 bases between. The CDR3 spans 11 residues. Germline loops: CDR1 MNHEY, CDR2 SVGAGI. The CDR3 nucleotides are TGTGCCAGCAGGGCAGGGGAAAAACTGTTTTTT. It translates to CASRAGEKLFF.

This clonotype showed up just a few times. The chain recombines TRBV25-1 with TRBJ2-1, with D hard to call. Trimming cost V 4 bases and J 7 bases, with 11 bases left between them. This CDR3 is built from 13 residues. Germline values: CDR1 MGHDK, CDR2 SYGVNS. The CDR3: CASSGGILNEQFF. In DNA form, the CDR3 reads TGTGCCAGCAGTGGCGGCATTCTTAATGAGCAGTTCTTC.

This clonotype came up many times. The chain uses TRBV4-1 and TRBJ2-5; TRBD1 matches 7 bases. Germline V CDR1 and CDR2: MGHRA, YSYEKL. This CDR3 comprises 13 residues. J lost 3 bases, V lost 6 bases, and 4 bases had no gene match. For the CDR3, the DNA is TGCGCCAGCAGGGCGACAGGGAAAGAGACCCAGTACTTC. Its protein is CASRATGKETQYF.

This chain uses TRBV9 with TRBJ2-7; D perhaps matches TRBD1 (6 bases). With 5 bases removed from V and 3 bases from J, the gap between germline ends came to 15 bases. Germline CDR1 SGDLS, CDR2 YYNGEE. This CDR3 has 14 amino acids. CDR3 protein: CASSYRARVYEQYV. In DNA form, the CDR3 reads TGTGCCAGCAGTTACAGGGCTAGGGTCTACGAGCAGTACGTC.

The V and J genes are TRBV6-5 and TRBJ2-6; 7 bases align to TRBD1. Germline V lookup: CDR1 MNHEY, CDR2 SVGAGI. The CDR3 is 15 residues long. J was trimmed by 4 bases and V by 8 bases; bases with no gene match: 8. The CDR3 here is CASGLQGVGANVLTF. In DNA, the CDR3 is TGTGCCAGCGGCCTGCAGGGGGTCGGGGCCAACGTCCTGACTTTC.

The V and J genes are TRBV29-1 and TRBJ2-6; TRBD1 matches at 8 bases. The V gene end was trimmed by 3 bases and the J gene end by 4 bases; junction bases not matched to a gene: 8. Germline V gives CDR1 SQVTM, CDR2 ANQGSEA. The CDR3 covers 16 residues. The CDR3 nucleotides are TGCAGCGTTGATGGCGACAGGGGAGGAGGGGCCAACGTCCTGACTTTC. As protein: CSVDGDRGGGANVLTF.

This clonotype was detected a few times. J is TRBJ2-1 and V is TRBV7-3, with 7 bases identical to TRBD1. CDR3 size: 19 residues. Germline CDR1 reads SGHTA; CDR2 reads FQGTGA. J gave up 0 bases and V 2 bases, and 13 bases lay outside the gene matches. The CDR3 DNA follows: TGTGCCAGCAGCTTAGGGTTGGGGACAGACTCAAGCTCCTACAATGAGCAGTTCTTC. This sequence encodes CASSLGLGTDSSSYNEQFF.

This sequence joins TRBV20-1 and TRBJ2-7; possible D gene TRBD1, 5 bases. CDR3 length equals 14 residues. Germline-derived CDR1 and CDR2 are DFQATT and SNEGSKA (reference sequence). Trimming removed 6 bases at V and 2 bases at J, with 17 bases between. The CDR3 is CSARAPDGTYEQYV. The CDR3 bases are TGCAGTGCCAGGGCCCCGGACGGAACCTACGAGCAGTACGTC.

This clonotype was seen only a few times. The rearrangement uses TRBV5-5 and TRBJ2-5, with 7 bases that match TRBD1. The CDR3 length is 14 residues. The ends lost 4 bases at V and 1 base at J; junction bases unmatched: 4. Germline CDR1 reads SGHKS; CDR2 reads YYEKEE (reference sequence). The CDR3 region has the DNA TGTGCCAGCAGCGTGGGACAGTCCCAAGAGACCCAGTACTTC. It translates to CASSVGQSQETQYF.

The CDR3 region has the DNA TGTGCCAGCAGGTGGAGGGGGCGCGGATCTAATGAAAAACTGTTTTTT. Translation: CASRWRGRGSNEKLFF. V is TRBV7-2 and J is TRBJ1-4; 7 bases match TRBD1. Trimming took 6 bases from V and 3 from J; bases not matched to a gene: 10. The CDR3 consists of 16 residues. The germline V gene encodes CDR1 SGHTA and CDR2 FQGNSA.

This clonotype was observed a handful of times. The J gene is TRBJ1-3, the V gene TRBV20-1; possibly TRBD1 for D (5 bases). V shed 1 base and J shed 7 bases, with 8 bases lying between them. The CDR3 is 12 residues long. The germline V gene encodes CDR1 DFQATT and CDR2 SNEGSKA (reference sequence). The CDR3 DNA is TGCAGTGCTAGAGTTTGGGGGAACACCATATATTTT. Translation gives CSARVWGNTIYF.

Only a few counts were recorded for this clonotype. The V call is TRBV4-1, the J call TRBJ2-3, with D tentatively TRBD1 or TRBD2 (6 bases each). The CDR3 has 15 residues. CDR1 MGHRA and CDR2 YSYEKL come from the germline V gene. V gave up 0 bases and J gave up 4 bases, with 11 bases separating them. The CDR3 sequence is CASSQDWGAPDTQYF. The DNA for the CDR3 is TGCGCCAGCAGCCAAGATTGGGGGGCCCCAGATACGCAGTATTTT.

The chain couples TRBV20-1 to TRBJ2-2, with 9 bases that match TRBD2. The CDR3 runs to 17 residues. V lost 3 bases, J lost 1 base, and 9 bases stayed unmatched. Germline V gene sequence: CDR1 DFQATT, CDR2 SNEGSKA (reference sequence). CDR3 coding DNA: TGCAGTGCTAGGGTGGCGGCGGGGGGGTTGAACACCGGGGAGCTGTTTTTT. Translation: CSARVAAGGLNTGELFF.